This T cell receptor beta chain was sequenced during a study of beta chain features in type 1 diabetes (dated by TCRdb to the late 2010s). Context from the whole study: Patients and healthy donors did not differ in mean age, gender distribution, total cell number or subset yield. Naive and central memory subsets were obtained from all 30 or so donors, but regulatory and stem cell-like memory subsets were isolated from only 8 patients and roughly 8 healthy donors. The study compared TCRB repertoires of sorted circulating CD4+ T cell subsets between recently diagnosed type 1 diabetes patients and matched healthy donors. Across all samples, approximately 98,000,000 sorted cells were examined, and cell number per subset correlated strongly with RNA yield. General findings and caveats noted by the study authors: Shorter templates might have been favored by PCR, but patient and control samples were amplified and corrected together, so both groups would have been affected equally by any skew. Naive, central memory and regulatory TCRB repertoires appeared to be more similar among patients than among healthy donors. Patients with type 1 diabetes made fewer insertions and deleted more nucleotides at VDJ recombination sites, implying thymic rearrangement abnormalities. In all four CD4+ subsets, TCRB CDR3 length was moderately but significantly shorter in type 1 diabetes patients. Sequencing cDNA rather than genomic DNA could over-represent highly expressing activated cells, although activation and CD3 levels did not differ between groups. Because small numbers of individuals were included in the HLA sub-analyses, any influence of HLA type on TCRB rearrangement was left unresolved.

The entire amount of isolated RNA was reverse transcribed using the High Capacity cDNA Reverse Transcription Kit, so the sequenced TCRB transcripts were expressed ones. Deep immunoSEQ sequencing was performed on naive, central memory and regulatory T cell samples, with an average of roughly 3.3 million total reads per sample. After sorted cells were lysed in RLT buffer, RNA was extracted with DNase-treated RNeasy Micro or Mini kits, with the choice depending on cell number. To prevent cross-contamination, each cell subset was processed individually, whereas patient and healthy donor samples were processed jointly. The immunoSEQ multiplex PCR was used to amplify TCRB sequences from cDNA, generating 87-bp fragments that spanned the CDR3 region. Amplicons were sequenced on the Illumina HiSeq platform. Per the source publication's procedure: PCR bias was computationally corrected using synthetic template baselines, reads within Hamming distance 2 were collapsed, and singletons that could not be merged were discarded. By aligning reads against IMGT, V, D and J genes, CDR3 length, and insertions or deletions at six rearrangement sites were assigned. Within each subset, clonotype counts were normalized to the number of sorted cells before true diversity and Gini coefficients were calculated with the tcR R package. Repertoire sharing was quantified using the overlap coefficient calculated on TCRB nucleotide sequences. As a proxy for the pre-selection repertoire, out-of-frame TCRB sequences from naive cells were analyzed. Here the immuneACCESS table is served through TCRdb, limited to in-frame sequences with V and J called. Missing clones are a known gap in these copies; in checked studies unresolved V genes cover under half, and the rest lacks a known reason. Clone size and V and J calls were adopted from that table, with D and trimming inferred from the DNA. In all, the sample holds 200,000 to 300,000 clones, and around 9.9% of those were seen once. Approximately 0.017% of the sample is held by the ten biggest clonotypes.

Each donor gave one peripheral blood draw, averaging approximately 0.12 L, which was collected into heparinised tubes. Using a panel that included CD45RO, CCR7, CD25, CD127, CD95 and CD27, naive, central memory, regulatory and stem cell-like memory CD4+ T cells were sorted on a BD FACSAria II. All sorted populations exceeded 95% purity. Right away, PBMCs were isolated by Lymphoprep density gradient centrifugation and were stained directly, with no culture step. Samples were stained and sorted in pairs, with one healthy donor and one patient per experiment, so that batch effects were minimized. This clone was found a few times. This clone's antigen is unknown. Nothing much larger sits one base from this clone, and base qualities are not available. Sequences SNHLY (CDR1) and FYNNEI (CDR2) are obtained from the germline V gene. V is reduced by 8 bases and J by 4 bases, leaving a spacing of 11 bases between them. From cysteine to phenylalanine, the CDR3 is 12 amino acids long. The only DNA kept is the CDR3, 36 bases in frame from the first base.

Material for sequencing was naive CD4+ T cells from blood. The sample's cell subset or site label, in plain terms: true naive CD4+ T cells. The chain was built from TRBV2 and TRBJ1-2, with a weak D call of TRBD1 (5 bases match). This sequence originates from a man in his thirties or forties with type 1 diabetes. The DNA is TGTGCCAGCGGTAGGGGTACCTATGGCTACACCTTC. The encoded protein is CASGRGTYGYTF. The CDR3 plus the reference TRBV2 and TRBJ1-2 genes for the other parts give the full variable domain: EPEVTQTPSHQVTQMGQEVILRCVPISNHLYFYWYRQILGQKVEFLVSFYNNEISEKSEIFDDQFSVERPDGSNFTLKIRSTKLEDSAMYFCASGRGTYGYTFGSGTRLTVV.